This T cell receptor beta chain was documented in a study of blood T cell repertoires in COVID-19. Study summary: Samples came from the United States, Italy and Spain, spanning acute and convalescent COVID-19.

As handled by the study authors: Nucleated cell number was recorded as an estimate derived from reference gene primer amplification. Produced via immunoSEQ multiplex PCR; TCRdb's table is partial and in-frame only. The DNA was the basis for D and trimming; V, J and clone size are from that table. The table has approximately 300,000 clones, around 87% seen once. Germline CDR1 MNHEY, CDR2 SVGAGI. There are 15 residues in the CDR3. The V gene end was trimmed by 5 bases and the J gene end by 3 bases; junction bases not matched to a gene: 7. The sequencing input was peripheral blood. This clonotype was sampled from a woman in her thirties or forties with COVID-19, enrolled during active disease. This rearrangement joins TRBV6-5 to TRBJ1-3; TRBD1 aligns across 7 bases. CDR3 sequence reads: CASSQTGNSGNTIYF. Written as DNA, the CDR3 is TGTGCCAGCAGTCAGACAGGGAATAGTGGAAACACCATATATTTT.